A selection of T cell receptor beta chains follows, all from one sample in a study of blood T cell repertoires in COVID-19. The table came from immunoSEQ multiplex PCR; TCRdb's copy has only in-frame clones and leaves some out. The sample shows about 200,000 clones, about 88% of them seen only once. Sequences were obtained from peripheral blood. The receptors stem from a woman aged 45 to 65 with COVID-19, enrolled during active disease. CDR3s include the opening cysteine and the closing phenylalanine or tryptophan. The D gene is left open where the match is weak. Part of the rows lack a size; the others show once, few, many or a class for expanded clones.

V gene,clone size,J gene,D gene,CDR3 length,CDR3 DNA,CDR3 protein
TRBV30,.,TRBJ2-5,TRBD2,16,TGTGCCTGGAGTGTACGGCTAGCGGGGGGGCAAGAGACCCAGTACTTC,CAWSVRLAGGQETQYF
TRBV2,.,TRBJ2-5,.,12,TGTGCCAGCAGTGAATCGGGGGAGACCCAGTACTTC,CASSESGETQYF
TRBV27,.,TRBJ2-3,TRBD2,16,TGTGCCAGCAGCCCCAGCGGGAGATATAGCACAGATACGCAGTATTTT,CASSPSGRYSTDTQYF
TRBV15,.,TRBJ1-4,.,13,TGTGCCACCAGCTCGAACCAGGCAGAAAAACTGTTTTTT,CATSSNQAEKLFF
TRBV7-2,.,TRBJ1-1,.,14,TGTGCCAGCAGCTCGCACCGGGTAGCCACTGAAGCTTTCTTT,CASSSHRVATEAFF
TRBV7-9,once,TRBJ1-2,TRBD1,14,TGTGCCAGCAGCACTTCTGGGACAGAAGATGGCTACACCTTC,CASSTSGTEDGYTF
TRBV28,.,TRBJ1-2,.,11,TGTGCCACGCGTACAGGCTATGGCTACACCTTC,CATRTGYGYTF
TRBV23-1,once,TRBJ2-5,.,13,TGCGCCAGCAGTCAATCGCGGGGAGAGACCCAGTACTTC,CASSQSRGETQYF
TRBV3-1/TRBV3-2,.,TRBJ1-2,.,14,TGTGCCAGCAGCCAAGAAGGGAGAGCTTATGGCTACACCTTC,CASSQEGRAYGYTF
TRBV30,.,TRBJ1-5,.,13,TGTGCCTGGCAGGGTGCCCCGAATCAGCCCCAGCATTTT,CAWQGAPNQPQHF
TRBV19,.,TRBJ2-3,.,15,TGTGCCAGTAGTTGGAGGGCAGGGGGAACAGATACGCAGTATTTT,CASSWRAGGTDTQYF
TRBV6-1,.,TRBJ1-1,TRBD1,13,TGTGCCAGCATTCCCGCCAGGGGGGCTGCTGCTTTCTTT,CASIPARGAAAFF
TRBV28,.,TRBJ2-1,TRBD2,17,TGTGCCAGCAGTAGGCCCTCCGGGACTAGAACGGAGGATGAGCAGTTCTTC,CASSRPSGTRTEDEQFF
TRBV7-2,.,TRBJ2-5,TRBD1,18,TGTGCCAGCAGCTTATCAGGAAACCGGGACAGGGGGAGGGAGACCCAGTACTTC,CASSLSGNRDRGRETQYF
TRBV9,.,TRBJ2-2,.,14,TGTGCCAGCAGCGCCCTCGGTTTATCCGGGGAGCTGTTTTTT,CASSALGLSGELFF
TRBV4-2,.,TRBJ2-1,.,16,TGTGCCAGCAGCCAAAGGCCGGACTATATATACAATGAGCAGTTCTTC,CASSQRPDYIYNEQFF
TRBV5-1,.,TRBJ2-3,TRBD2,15,TGCGCCAGCAGCCCCGAGCGGGGCGGGGAAGATACGCAGTATTTT,CASSPERGGEDTQYF
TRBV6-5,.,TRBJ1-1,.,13,TGTGCCAGCAGGGACACAGGGATTACTGAAGCTTTCTTT,CASRDTGITEAFF
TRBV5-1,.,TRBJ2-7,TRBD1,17,TGCGCCAGCAGCCCGCGGACCGACAGGGGGCGCGTTTACGAGCAGTACTTC,CASSPRTDRGRVYEQYF
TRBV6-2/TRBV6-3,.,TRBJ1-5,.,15,TGTGCCAGCAGTTACGCGGCGGGTAGCAATCAGCCCCAGCATTTT,CASSYAAGSNQPQHF
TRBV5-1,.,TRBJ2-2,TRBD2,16,TGCGCCAGCAGCTTGCGGACTAGCGGGAACACCGGGGAGCTGTTTTTT,CASSLRTSGNTGELFF
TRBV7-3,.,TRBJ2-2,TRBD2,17,TGTGCCAGCAGCTTAACCTCCCGGACTAGCGCAACCGGGGAGCTGTTTTTT,CASSLTSRTSATGELFF
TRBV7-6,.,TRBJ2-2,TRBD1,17,TGTGCCAGCAGCTCCCCGTGGGACAGGGGAAACACCGGGGAGCTGTTTTTT,CASSSPWDRGNTGELFF
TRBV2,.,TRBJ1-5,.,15,TGTGCCAGCAGTGAACGCGGGTATAGCAATCAGCCCCAGCATTTT,CASSERGYSNQPQHF
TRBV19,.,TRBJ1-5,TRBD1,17,TGTGCCAGTAGTGCCGACGGGACAGGGGGCTTTGGGCAGCCCCAGCATTTT,CASSADGTGGFGQPQHF
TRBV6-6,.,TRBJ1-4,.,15,TGTGCCAGCAGTTACAAACAGGCAACTAATGAAAAACTGTTTTTT,CASSYKQATNEKLFF
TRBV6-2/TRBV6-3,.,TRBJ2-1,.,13,TGTGCCAGCAGTTTCCGTAGTGGCAATGAGCAGTTCTTC,CASSFRSGNEQFF
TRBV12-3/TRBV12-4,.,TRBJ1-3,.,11,TGTGCCAGCAGTCCGCGGGACACCATATATTTT,CASSPRDTIYF
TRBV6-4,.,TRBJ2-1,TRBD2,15,TGTGCCAGCAGTGAAGGGCGGGGGTATACCAATGAGCAGTTCTTC,CASSEGRGYTNEQFF
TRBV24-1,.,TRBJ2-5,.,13,TGTGCCACCAGTGATTGGGGGCAGGCGACCCAGTACTTC,CATSDWGQATQYF
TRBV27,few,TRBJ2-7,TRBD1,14,TGTGCCAGCAGTTCAATTGACAGGGTCCACGAGCAGTACTTC,CASSSIDRVHEQYF
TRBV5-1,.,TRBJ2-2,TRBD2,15,TGCGCCAGCAGCGGGACTAGCGGGGGAACCGGGGAGCTGTTTTTT,CASSGTSGGTGELFF
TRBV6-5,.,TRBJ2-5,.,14,TGTGCCAGCAGTTCCCCCGGGGGCCAAGAGACCCAGTACTTC,CASSSPGGQETQYF
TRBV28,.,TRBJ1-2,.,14,TGTGCCAGCAGTGGCGACAGTTTCGGCTATGGCTACACCTTC,CASSGDSFGYGYTF
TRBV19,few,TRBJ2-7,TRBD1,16,TGTGCCAGTAGTATCCCTCCTGGACAGGGGGCGGGCGAGCAGTACTTC,CASSIPPGQGAGEQYF
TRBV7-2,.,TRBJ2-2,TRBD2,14,TGTGCCTGCCCTCCGAGGCTAGCGGCCGGGGAGCTGTTTTTT,CACPPRLAAGELFF
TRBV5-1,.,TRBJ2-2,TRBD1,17,TGCGCCAGCAGCTTATCCGGGACAGGGAAAGGGACCGGGGAGCTGTTTTTT,CASSLSGTGKGTGELFF
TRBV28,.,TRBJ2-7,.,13,TGTGCCAGCAGTACCGGAGTTACGAAGGAGCAGTACTTC,CASSTGVTKEQYF
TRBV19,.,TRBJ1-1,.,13,TGTGCCAGTAAGGCGCCCGCGGGCACTGAAGCTTTCTTT,CASKAPAGTEAFF
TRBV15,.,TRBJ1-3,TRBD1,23,TGTGCCACCAGCAGAATCTTCCTCAAAACCAGGGACAGGGGGCCGAGCTCTGGAAACACCATATATTTT,CATSRIFLKTRDRGPSSGNTIYF
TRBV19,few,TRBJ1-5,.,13,TGTGCCAGTAGTATGAGGGAGTCTCAGCCCCAGCATTTT,CASSMRESQPQHF
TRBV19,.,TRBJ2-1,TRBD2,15,TGTGCCAGTAGTCTAGCGGGGGGATCCTACAATGAGCAGTTCTTC,CASSLAGGSYNEQFF
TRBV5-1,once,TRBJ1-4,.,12,TGCGCCAGCAGGGGGGGTGGTGAAAAACTGTTTTTT,CASRGGGEKLFF
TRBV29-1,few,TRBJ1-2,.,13,TGCAGCGTTGCAGGCGGACTTTTCTATGGCTACACCTTC,CSVAGGLFYGYTF
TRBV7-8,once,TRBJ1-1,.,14,TGTGCCAGCAGCCTCCTGGGGGGTGGAACTGAAGCTTTCTTT,CASSLLGGGTEAFF
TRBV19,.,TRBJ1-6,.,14,TGTGCCAGTAATTCCGACAGAACGAATTCACCCCTCCACTTT,CASNSDRTNSPLHF
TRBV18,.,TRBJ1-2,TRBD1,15,TGTGCCAGCTCAGCTCGACAGGGGGAGAGCTATGGCTACACCTTC,CASSARQGESYGYTF
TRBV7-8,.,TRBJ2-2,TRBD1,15,TGTGCCAGCAGCTTAAGGGACAGCAACACCGGGGAGCTGTTTTTT,CASSLRDSNTGELFF
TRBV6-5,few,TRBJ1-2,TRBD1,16,TGTGCCAGCAGTTACTCGGGACAGGGGATTAACTATGGCTACACCTTC,CASSYSGQGINYGYTF
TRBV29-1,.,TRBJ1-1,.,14,TGCAGCGTTGTGGGGCGAAGGGTGAACACTGAAGCTTTCTTT,CSVVGRRVNTEAFF